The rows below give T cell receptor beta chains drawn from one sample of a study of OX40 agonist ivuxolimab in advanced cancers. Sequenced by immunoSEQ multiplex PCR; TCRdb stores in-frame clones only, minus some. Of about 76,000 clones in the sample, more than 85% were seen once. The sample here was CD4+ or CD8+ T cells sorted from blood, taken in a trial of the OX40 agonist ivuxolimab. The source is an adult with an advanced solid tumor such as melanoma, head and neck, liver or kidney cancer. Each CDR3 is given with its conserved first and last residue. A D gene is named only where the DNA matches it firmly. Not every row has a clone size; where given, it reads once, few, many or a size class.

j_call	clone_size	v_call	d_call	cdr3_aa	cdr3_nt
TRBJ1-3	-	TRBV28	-	CASSFYGAGRGPSGNTIYF	TGTGCCAGCAGTTTTTACGGGGCCGGTCGGGGGCCCTCTGGAAACACCATATATTTT
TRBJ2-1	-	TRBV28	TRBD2	CASSLYPGGNEQFF	TGTGCCAGCAGTTTATATCCGGGAGGGAATGAGCAGTTCTTC
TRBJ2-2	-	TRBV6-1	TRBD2	CASTERGANTGELFF	TGTGCCAGCACTGAGCGGGGGGCAAACACCGGGGAGCTGTTTTTT
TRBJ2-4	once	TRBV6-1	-	CASGTENIQYF	TGTGCCAGTGGGACGGAAAACATTCAGTACTTC
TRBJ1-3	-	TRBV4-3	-	CASSRAGSTDSGNTIYF	TGCGCCAGCAGCCGCGCTGGGAGTACAGACTCTGGAAACACCATATATTTT
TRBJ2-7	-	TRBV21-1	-	CASRKGQGVYEQYF	TGTGCCAGCAGAAAGGGACAGGGGGTCTACGAGCAGTACTTC
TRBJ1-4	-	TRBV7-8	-	CASSSGVAPTNEKLFF	TGTGCCAGCAGCTCGGGGGTAGCCCCAACTAATGAAAAACTGTTTTTT
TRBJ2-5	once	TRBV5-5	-	CASSSRQYETQYF	TGTGCCAGCAGCTCACGACAGTATGAGACCCAGTACTTC
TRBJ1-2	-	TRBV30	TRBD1	CAWRTGGANNYGYTF	TGTGCCTGGCGGACAGGGGGCGCGAATAACTATGGCTACACCTTC
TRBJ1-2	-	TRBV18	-	CASSPYEQGDGYTF	TGTGCCAGCTCACCCTACGAACAGGGAGATGGCTACACCTTC
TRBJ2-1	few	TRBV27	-	CASSWEGAWINEQFF	TGTGCCAGCAGTTGGGAAGGGGCCTGGATTAATGAGCAGTTCTTC
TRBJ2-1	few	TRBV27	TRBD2	CASSRRSGVAGNEQFF	TGTGCCAGCAGCCGACGGAGCGGGGTCGCTGGCAATGAGCAGTTCTTC
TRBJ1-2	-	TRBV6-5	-	CASSYSGRAGYGYTF	TGTGCCAGCAGTTACTCGGGGAGGGCGGGCTATGGCTACACCTTC
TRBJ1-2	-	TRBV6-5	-	CASSGAGGTNYGYTF	TGTGCCAGCAGTGGGGCGGGCGGAACTAACTATGGCTACACCTTC
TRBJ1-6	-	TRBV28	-	CASSLLGSSYNSPLHF	TGTGCCAGCAGTTTACTGGGGAGCTCCTATAATTCACCCCTCCACTTT
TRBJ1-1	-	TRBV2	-	CASRPNRDLRTEAFF	TGTGCCAGCAGGCCAAACCGGGACTTGAGAACTGAAGCTTTCTTT